This T cell receptor (beta chain) was documented in a study of blood T cell repertoires in COVID-19. Study-level background: Sites in the United States, Italy and Spain provided acute and convalescent COVID-19 samples.

The CDR3 length is 15 residues. The trim removed 2 bases at V and 9 bases at J, leaving 7 bases unmatched. The germline gives CDR1 KGHDR, CDR2 SFDVKD. Patients from Seattle were sampled longitudinally, starting during active infection. Methods used by the authors: Reference gene primer amplification yielded estimated nucleated cell counts. The data were produced by immunoSEQ multiplex PCR, yet TCRdb's version contains in-frame clones alone and is incomplete. The DNA gave D and trimming, while V, J and clone size come from that table. The repertoire holds approximately 290,000 clones, with roughly 88% as singletons.

Sequences were obtained from peripheral blood. The clonotype originates from a human donor with COVID-19, enrolled during active disease. The donor label of this sample is uncertain. V gene TRBV24-1 combines with J gene TRBJ1-5; 9 bases are shared with TRBD1. This chain's CDR3 is CATSDSGTGLAPQHF. The CDR3 DNA reads as TGTGCCACCAGTGATTCCGGGACAGGGCTAGCGCCCCAGCATTTT.